Presented here are 14 T cell receptor beta chains from one specimen sequenced in a study of OX40 agonist ivuxolimab in advanced cancers. Profiling relied on immunoSEQ multiplex PCR, and the TCRdb table lists in-frame clones only, not all of them. Among about 70,000 clones listed, over 75% were seen once. The sample here was CD4+ or CD8+ T cells sorted from blood, taken in a trial of the OX40 agonist ivuxolimab. These receptors came from an adult with an advanced solid tumor such as melanoma, head and neck, liver or kidney cancer.

CDR3 nucleotide sequence: TGCGCCAGCAGCTTGGGGACAGGAATCTATAATTCACCCCTCCACTTT. Amino acid sequence: CASSLGTGIYNSPLHF. The chain employs TRBV5-1 and TRBJ1-6; the match to TRBD1 covers 7 bases. The CDR3 runs 16 residues. CDR1 SGHRS and CDR2 YFSETQ come from the germline V gene. Trimming took 0 bases from V and 3 from J; bases not matched to a gene: 3. The full variable domain, with the rest looked up from reference TRBV5-1 and TRBJ1-6, is KAGVTQTPRYLIKTRGQQVTLSCSPISGHRSVSWYQQTPGQGLQFLFEYFSETQRNKGNFPGRFSGRQFSNSRSEMNVSTLELGDSALYLCASSLGTGIYNSPLHFGNGTRLTVT.

The gene calls are TRBV11-2 and TRBJ1-1; a weak D match, TRBD1 (5 bases). CDR3 length: 16 residues. Trimming removed 5 bases at V and 1 base at J, with 17 bases between. Germline V gene sequence: CDR1 SGHAT, CDR2 FQNNGV. CDR3 sequence: CASSPRQTPSNTEAFF. For the CDR3, the DNA is TGTGCCAGCAGCCCCAGACAGACGCCATCGAACACTGAAGCTTTCTTT.

This clone has a handful of counts. The V gene is TRBV5-4, the J gene TRBJ2-7, with 7 nucleotides matching TRBD2. V lost 0 bases and J lost 2; bases outside the gene matches: 5. This CDR3 is 15 amino acids long. The V gene's germline CDR1 is SGHNT and CDR2 YYREEE (reference sequence). For the CDR3, the DNA is TGTGCCAGCAGCTTGGCCGCTAGCGGACCCTACGAGCAGTACTTC. Protein product: CASSLAASGPYEQYF.

The chain joins TRBV7-9 to TRBJ1-2, with TRBD1 identical over 7 bases. The trim removed 4 bases at V and 4 bases at J, leaving 3 bases unmatched. The CDR3 sequence is 13 residues long. Germline CDR1 and CDR2: SEHNR and FQNEAQ (reference sequence). The CDR3 here is CASSYDRAYGYTF. CDR3 coding DNA: TGTGCCAGCAGCTACGACAGGGCCTATGGCTACACCTTC.

This sequence joins TRBV5-6 and TRBJ2-3; the match to TRBD2 covers 11 bases. V shed 1 base, J shed 7 bases, and the junction held 5 bases outside the gene matches. The CDR3 totals 15 residues. Germline V lookup: CDR1 SGHDT, CDR2 YYEEEE. The CDR3 region is CASSLSSGGPYTQYF. The CDR3 nucleotides read TGTGCCAGCAGCTTGTCTAGCGGGGGGCCGTATACGCAGTATTTT.

This clone was picked up one time. The chain joins TRBV7-9 to TRBJ2-7; 12 bases are a match to TRBD2. V gave up 5 bases and J gave up 4 bases; unmatched junction bases: 6. From germline, CDR1 is SEHNR and CDR2 FQNEAQ (reference sequence). The CDR3 sequence is 15 residues long. In nucleotides, the CDR3 is TGTGCCAGCAGCACTGGACTAGCGGGAATGTACGAGCAGTACTTC. Amino acids: CASSTGLAGMYEQYF.

This clone was seen only a few times. The chain employs TRBV18 and TRBJ1-4; 8 bases are a match to TRBD1. Germline trimming cut 3 bases from V and 8 bases from J; bases unmatched to any gene: 8. The CDR3 consists of 15 residues. Germline V gives CDR1 KGHSH, CDR2 LQKENI. The CDR3 spells CASSPRQGKDEKLFF. CDR3 bases: TGTGCCAGCTCACCGCGACAGGGGAAGGACGAAAAACTGTTTTTT.

V gene TRBV7-3 combines with J gene TRBJ2-2; no definite D call. The CDR3 is made up of 14 amino acids. Between the trimmed V and J ends, which lost 4 bases and 8 bases, there was a span of 14 bases. CDR1 is SGHTA and CDR2 is FQGTGA in the germline V gene. The CDR3 protein is CASSWDQTPGELFF. In DNA, the CDR3 is TGTGCCAGCAGCTGGGATCAGACTCCGGGGGAGCTGTTTTTT.

The chain recombines TRBV18 with TRBJ1-2; possible D gene TRBD1, 5 bases. From germline, CDR1 is KGHSH and CDR2 LQKENI. V lost 3 bases, J lost 5 bases, and 22 bases lay in between. The CDR3 spans 17 residues. The DNA for the CDR3 is TGTGCCAGCTCACCTTTGGGGACGATCCCTGGGGGATATGGCTACACCTTC. Translating it yields CASSPLGTIPGGYGYTF.

The rearrangement joins TRBV30 to TRBJ2-3, with a weak D call TRBD2 (6 bases). The CDR3 runs to 16 residues. Germline assignment: CDR1 GTSNPN and CDR2 SVGIG (reference sequence). Trimming removed 0 bases at V and 5 bases at J, with 18 bases between. For the CDR3, the DNA is TGTGCCTGGAGTGTAGCTCGCGGGGCGAGGGTAGATACGCAGTATTTT. Amino acids: CAWSVARGARVDTQYF.

V usage is TRBV7-7 and J usage is TRBJ2-3, with 10 bases fitting TRBD2. J gave up 7 bases and V 8 bases, and 9 bases lay outside the gene matches. This CDR3 has 14 amino acids. Germline V gene sequence: CDR1 SSHAT, CDR2 FNYEAQ (reference sequence). The CDR3 DNA is TGTGCCAGCTCCCAGGCTAGCGGGAGTTATACGCAGTATTTT. The encoded protein is CASSQASGSYTQYF.

V gene TRBV21-1 combines with J gene TRBJ2-7; the table gives TRBD2 as D, unverified against the DNA. TRBV21-1 is described as a pseudogene. This CDR3 has 13 amino acids. The CDR3 is CASSKVVGYEQYF. The CDR3 coding sequence is TGTGCCAGCAGCAAAGTCGTCGGGTACGAGCAGTACTTC.

V is TRBV5-1 and J is TRBJ2-1, with unresolved D. CDR1 and CDR2 (germline): SGHRS, YFSETQ. The CDR3 sequence is 13 residues long. Trimming pared 2 bases from V and 8 bases from J, leaving 11 bases between. The CDR3 region is CASSFGMVDEQFF. DNA for the CDR3: TGCGCCAGCAGCTTTGGGATGGTGGATGAGCAGTTCTTC.

The chain has TRBV5-4 and TRBJ1-2; TRBD1 might be the D (6 bases). Trimming removed 2 bases from V and 8 bases from J, with 16 bases in between. The CDR3 consists of 14 residues. Germline V lookup: CDR1 SGHNT, CDR2 YYREEE (reference sequence). In nucleotides, the CDR3 is TGTGCCAGCAGCTTTCCCCCGGACAGCCGCGGCTACACCTTC. This translates into CASSFPPDSRGYTF.